This T cell receptor (beta chain) was sequenced for a study of tumor and adjacent non-tumor tissue in lung cancer. This clonotype was counted only a few times. A modified ARM-PCR protocol with three rounds of nested PCR amplified TCRbeta. TCRdb analysed the multiplex PCR reads with MiXCR anew, one entry per CDR3 protein. The sample has around 57,000 distinct CDR3 sequences, 61% seen once. This sample's RNA came from whole unsorted tissue. More than 3 cm separated this lung sample from the edge of the tumor. Between August and November 2014, newly diagnosed, chemotherapy-naive lung cancer patients underwent thoracic surgery in China. Trimming took 5 bases from V and 12 from J; bases not matched to a gene: 17. The CDR3 sequence is 16 residues long. Germline-derived CDR1 and CDR2 are SGHAT and FQNNGV.

The source of this sequence is a man between 65 and 85 years old with non-small cell lung cancer. The chain couples TRBV11-2 to TRBJ2-1; TRBD2 matches at 9 bases. Sequencing was carried out using distant non-tumor lung tissue. The CDR3 region is CASSPSASGAPLGQFF. The CDR3, as DNA: TGTGCCAGCAGCCCGTCCGCTAGCGGGGCCCCACTTGGGCAGTTCTTC.